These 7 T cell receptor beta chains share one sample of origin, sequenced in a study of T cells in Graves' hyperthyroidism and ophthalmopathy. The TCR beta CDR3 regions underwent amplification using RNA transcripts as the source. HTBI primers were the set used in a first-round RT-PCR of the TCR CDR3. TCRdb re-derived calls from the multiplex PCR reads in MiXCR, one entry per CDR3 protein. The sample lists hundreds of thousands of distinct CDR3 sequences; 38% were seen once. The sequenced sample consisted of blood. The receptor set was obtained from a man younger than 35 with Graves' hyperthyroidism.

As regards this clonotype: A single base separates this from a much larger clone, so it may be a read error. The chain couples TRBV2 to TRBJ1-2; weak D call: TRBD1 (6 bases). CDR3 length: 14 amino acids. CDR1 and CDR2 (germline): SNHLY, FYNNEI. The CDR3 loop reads CASSALGGAVGYNF. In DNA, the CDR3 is TGTGCCAGCAGTGCCCTTGGGGGGGCTGTTGGCTACAACTTC.

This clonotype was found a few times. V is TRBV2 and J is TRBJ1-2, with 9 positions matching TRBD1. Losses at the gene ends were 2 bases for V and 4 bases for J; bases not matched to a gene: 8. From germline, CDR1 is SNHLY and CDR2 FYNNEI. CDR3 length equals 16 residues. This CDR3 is CASSERGQGEIYGYTF. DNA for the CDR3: TGTGCCAGCAGTGAAAGGGGACAGGGCGAGATCTATGGCTACACCTTC. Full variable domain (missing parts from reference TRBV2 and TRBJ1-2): EPEVTQTPSHQVTQMGQEVILRCVPISNHLYFYWYRQILGQKVEFLVSFYNNEISEKSEIFDDQFSVERPDGSNFTLKIRSTKLEDSAMYFCASSERGQGEIYGYTFGSGTRLTVV.

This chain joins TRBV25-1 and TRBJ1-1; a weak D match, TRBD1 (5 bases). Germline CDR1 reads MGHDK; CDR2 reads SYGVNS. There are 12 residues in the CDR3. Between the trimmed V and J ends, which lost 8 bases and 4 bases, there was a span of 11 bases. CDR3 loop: CASAAGSTEAFF. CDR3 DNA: TGTGCCAGCGCTGCAGGGTCCACTGAAGCTTTCTTT.

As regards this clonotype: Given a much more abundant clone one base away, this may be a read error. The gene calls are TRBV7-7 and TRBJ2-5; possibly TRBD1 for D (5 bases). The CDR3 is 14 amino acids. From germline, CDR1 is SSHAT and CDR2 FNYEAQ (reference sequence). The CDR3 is CASSPVRVPEAQYF. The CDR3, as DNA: TGTGCTAGCAGCCCAGTCAGGGTGCCAGAGGCCCAGTACTTC. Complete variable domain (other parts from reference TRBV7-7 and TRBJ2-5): GAGVSQSPRYKVTKRGQDVTLRCDPISSHATLYWYQQALGQGPEFLTYFNYEAQPDKSGLPSDRFSAERPEGSISTLTIQRTEQRDSAMYRCASSPVRVPEAQYFGPGTRLLVL.

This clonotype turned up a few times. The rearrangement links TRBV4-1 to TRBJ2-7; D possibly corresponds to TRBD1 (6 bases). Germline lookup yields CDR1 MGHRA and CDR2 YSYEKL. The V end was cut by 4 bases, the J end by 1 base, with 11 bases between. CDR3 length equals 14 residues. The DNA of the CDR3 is TGCGCCAGCAGCCCCACAGGGTTATCCTACGAGCAGTACTTC. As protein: CASSPTGLSYEQYF.

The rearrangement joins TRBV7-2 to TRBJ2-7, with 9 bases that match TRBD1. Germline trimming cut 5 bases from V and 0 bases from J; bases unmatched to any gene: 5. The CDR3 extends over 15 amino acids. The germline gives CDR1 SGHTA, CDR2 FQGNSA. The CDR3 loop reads CASSVTGQGSYEQYF. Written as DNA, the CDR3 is TGTGCCAGCAGCGTTACGGGACAGGGCTCCTACGAGCAGTACTTC. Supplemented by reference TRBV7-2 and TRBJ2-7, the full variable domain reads GAGVSQSPSNKVTEKGKDVELRCDPISGHTALYWYRQSLGQGLEFLIYFQGNSAPDKSGLPSDRFSAERTGGSVSTLTIQRTQQEDSAVYLCASSVTGQGSYEQYFGPGTRLTVT.

The CDR3 reads CASMRASGAYGYTF. CDR3 sequence (DNA): TGCGCCAGCATGCGGGCGAGCGGGGCTTATGGCTACACCTTC. This sequence joins TRBV5-1 and TRBJ1-2, with D perhaps TRBD1 (5 bases). V gave up 6 bases and J gave up 5 bases, with 17 bases separating them. Germline-derived CDR1 and CDR2 are SGHRS and YFSETQ. The CDR3 extends over 14 amino acids.